One and the same sample provided the 24 T cell receptor beta chains below, sequenced in a study of T-cell memory formation after mild COVID-19. In TCRdb, the 5' RACE reads were re-called with MiXCR into one record per CDR3 protein. The repertoire holds about 390,000 distinct CDR3 sequences, with over 20% as singletons. Specimen: PBMCs or a T cell subset sorted from them (not recorded which). The receptors come from an adult woman who had mild COVID-19 (a few samples of this study predate the infection). Cell type and time point are not known.

At least ten counts were recorded for this clonotype. In nucleotides, the CDR3 is TGTGCCATCAGTGATTCACCAAGGACAGGGGGGTTCGGCACAGATACGCAGTATTTT. This encodes CAISDSPRTGGFGTDTQYF. The genes are TRBV10-3 and TRBJ2-3, with 10 bases matching TRBD1. The length of the CDR3 is 19 residues. Germline values: CDR1 ENHRY, CDR2 SYGVKD. The V segment lost 3 bases and the J segment 1 base; nucleotides outside the gene matches: 13.

Only one count was recorded for this clonotype. The chain carries TRBV5-5 and TRBJ1-1; TRBD1 aligns across 7 bases. The CDR3 has 15 amino acids. The V segment lost 7 bases and the J segment 4 bases; nucleotides outside the gene matches: 13. CDR1 is SGHKS, CDR2 YYEKEE, per germline (reference sequence). CDR3: CASGSQGGGSTEAFF. CDR3 in DNA: TGTGCCAGCGGTTCGCAGGGGGGTGGAAGCACTGAAGCTTTCTTT.

The V and J genes are TRBV12-3 or TRBV12-4 and TRBJ2-1; D is unresolved. The CDR3 contains 14 residues. V shed 5 bases and J shed 0 bases, with 8 bases lying between them. The CDR3 region has the DNA TGTGCCAGCAGTAAGTGGAGCTCCTACAATGAGCAGTTCTTC. Amino acids: CASSKWSSYNEQFF.

The genes are TRBV7-9 and TRBJ1-2; the match to TRBD1 covers 9 bases. CDR3 length: 14 residues. Germline trimming cut 5 bases from V and 5 bases from J; bases unmatched to any gene: 6. CDR1 and CDR2 (germline): SEHNR, FQNEAQ (reference sequence). The CDR3 region is CASSIATGGYGYTF. CDR3 sequence (DNA): TGTGCCAGCAGCATCGCGACAGGGGGGTATGGCTACACCTTC. Supplemented by reference TRBV7-9 and TRBJ1-2, the full variable domain reads DTGVSQNPRHKITKRGQNVTFRCDPISEHNRLYWYRQTLGQGPEFLTYFQNEAQLEKSRLLSDRFSAERPKGSFSTLEIQRTEQGDSAMYLCASSIATGGYGYTFGSGTRLTVV.

This clonotype was seen a few times. V is TRBV6-1 and J is TRBJ1-3; TRBD1 aligns across 8 bases. CDR1 is MNHNS and CDR2 is SASEGT in the germline V gene. The CDR3 has 14 residues. Losses at the gene ends were 6 bases for V and 4 bases for J; bases not matched to a gene: 5. In DNA, the CDR3 is TGTGCCAGCAGGCCAGGGGGCGAGGGAAACACCATATATTTT. It translates to CASRPGGEGNTIYF.

This clonotype turned up a few times. J is TRBJ2-3 and V is TRBV12-3 or TRBV12-4, with D possibly TRBD1 on 6 matching bases. The CDR3 covers 17 residues. Between the trimmed V and J ends, which lost 5 bases and 1 base, there was a span of 19 bases. The CDR3 DNA follows: TGTGCCAGCAGTCTCATGACAGGCGGCTTTCGCACAGATACGCAGTATTTT. Translating gives CASSLMTGGFRTDTQYF.

There are a few counts of this clonotype. This chain connects TRBV4-1 to TRBJ2-4, with D hard to call. The CDR3 sequence is 13 residues long. The ends were cut back, 0 bases at V and 5 bases at J, with 5 bases in the middle. CDR1 and CDR2 (germline): MGHRA, YSYEKL. The CDR3 DNA sequence: TGCGCCAGCAGCCAAGATCGGCAAAACATTCAGTACTTC. This translates into CASSQDRQNIQYF.

This chain links TRBV4-3 with TRBJ2-7; 9 bases map to TRBD1. Trimming at V came to 4 bases and at J to 2 bases, leaving 6 bases not matched to a gene. CDR1 LGHNA and CDR2 YSLEER come from the germline V gene. The CDR3 is 15 amino acids. DNA of the CDR3: TGCGCCAGCAGCCTATGGACAGGGGTCACCTACGAGCAGTACTTC. The encoded protein is CASSLWTGVTYEQYF.

V gene TRBV20-1 combines with J gene TRBJ1-5, with TRBD1 identical over 9 bases. This CDR3 contains 13 residues. V lost 6 bases, J lost 2 bases, and 2 bases stayed unmatched. Germline assignment: CDR1 DFQATT and CDR2 SNEGSKA (reference sequence). CDR3 amino acids: CSARTGGNQPQHF. As DNA, the CDR3 is TGCAGTGCAAGGACAGGGGGCAATCAGCCCCAGCATTTT.

The chain combines TRBV11-3 with TRBJ1-1, with D possibly being TRBD1 (5 bases). The CDR3 is made up of 14 amino acids. Germline-derived CDR1 and CDR2 are SGHNT and YENEEA. V was shortened by 0 bases and J by 7 bases, with 12 bases between the two germline ends. The DNA of the CDR3 is TGTGCCAGCAGCTTAGAGGCAGGGCCTAATGAAGCTTTCTTT. This gives the protein CASSLEAGPNEAFF.

This clonotype was found a few times. J is TRBJ2-7 and V is TRBV7-9; 9 bases line up with TRBD1. V shed 5 bases and J 3 bases; nucleotides not matched to a gene: 11. The CDR3 is 16 amino acids. The germline gives CDR1 SEHNR, CDR2 FQNEAQ (reference sequence). The CDR3 loop is CASSPVQGTGHYEQYF. The DNA for the CDR3 is TGTGCCAGCAGCCCCGTCCAAGGGACAGGGCACTACGAGCAGTACTTC.

The rearrangement links TRBV9 to TRBJ2-7; D remains unclear. The CDR3 spans 15 residues. The germline gives CDR1 SGDLS, CDR2 YYNGEE. V lost 1 base, J lost 0 bases, and 11 bases lay in between. The CDR3 protein is CASSVNADPSYEQYF. CDR3 in DNA: TGTGCCAGCAGCGTAAACGCAGATCCCTCCTACGAGCAGTACTTC.

This clonotype was picked up a small number of times. V gene TRBV6-6 combines with J gene TRBJ2-3; D might be TRBD1 or TRBD2, each matching 5 bases. This CDR3 region has 14 residues. Germline CDR1 MNHNY, CDR2 SVGAGI (reference sequence). V shed 6 bases and J shed 4 bases, with 14 bases lying between them. The CDR3 DNA sequence: TGTGCCAGCAGGATGACGGGACCCGCAGATACGCAGTATTTT. Residues: CASRMTGPADTQYF.

This clonotype was seen only a few times. The rearrangement links TRBV5-5 to TRBJ1-1; TRBD1 is a possible D gene (5 bases). The germline V gene has CDR1 SGHKS and CDR2 YYEKEE (reference sequence). V was clipped by 1 base and J by 1 base, with 11 bases between them. CDR3 length equals 15 residues. CDR3 sequence (DNA): TGTGCCAGCAGCTTGATGCTTGGGGGGAACACTGAAGCTTTCTTT. Amino acid sequence: CASSLMLGGNTEAFF. The full variable domain, in which reference TRBV5-5 and TRBJ1-1 provide the parts outside the CDR3, is DAGVTQSPTHLIKTRGQQVTLRCSPISGHKSVSWYQQVLGQGPQFIFQYYEKEERGRGNFPDRFSARQFPNYSSELNVNALLLGDSALYLCASSLMLGGNTEAFFGQGTRLTVV.

CDR3 DNA sequence: TGTGCCAGCAGCCCGGGCCCGGACAGGTCTAACTATGGCTACACCTTC. This codes for CASSPGPDRSNYGYTF. The chain has TRBV12-3 or TRBV12-4 and TRBJ1-2, with 7 nucleotides matching TRBD1. V was pared by 6 bases and J by 0 bases, with 10 bases of the junction left unmatched. The CDR3 totals 16 residues.

V gene TRBV5-1 combines with J gene TRBJ2-7; no definite D call. Trimming pared 1 base from V and 1 base from J, leaving 6 bases between. The CDR3 length is 13 residues. Germline V lookup: CDR1 SGHRS, CDR2 YFSETQ. Written as DNA, the CDR3 is TGCGCCAGCAGCTTGTACCCGTCCTACGAGCAGTACTTC. Its protein is CASSLYPSYEQYF.

The chain carries TRBV27 and TRBJ2-3; D not resolved. CDR3 length equals 12 residues. Germline-derived CDR1 and CDR2 are MNHEY and SMNVEV (reference sequence). V was clipped by 5 bases and J by 6 bases, with 9 bases between them. CDR3 in amino acids: CASSQYGDTQYF. For the CDR3, the DNA is TGTGCCAGCAGTCAGTATGGGGATACGCAGTATTTT.

This clonotype was detected only a few times. The chain is built from TRBV5-1 and TRBJ2-5; no firm D call. Per the germline V gene, CDR1 is SGHRS and CDR2 is YFSETQ. The CDR3 loop spans 12 amino acids. Between the trimmed V and J ends, which lost 4 bases and 2 bases, there was a span of 6 bases. CDR3 amino acids: CASSPEQETQYF. Here the CDR3 DNA reads TGCGCCAGCAGCCCGGAACAAGAGACCCAGTACTTC.

This clonotype was counted a few times. This chain joins TRBV12-3 or TRBV12-4 and TRBJ1-2; 7 bases agree with TRBD1. V shed 4 bases and J 2 bases; nucleotides not matched to a gene: 4. This CDR3 is built from 14 residues. In nucleotides, the CDR3 is TGTGCCAGCAGTTCGGGACAGCACAACTATGGCTACACCTTC. The encoded protein is CASSSGQHNYGYTF.

This clonotype was observed a few times. This sequence joins TRBV7-2 and TRBJ2-7, with TRBD2 matching over 7 bases. Trimming at V came to 5 bases and at J to 4 bases, leaving 11 bases not matched to a gene. The CDR3 sequence is 15 residues long. Germline V gene lookup returns CDR1 SGHTA and CDR2 FQGNSA. DNA of the CDR3: TGTGCCAGCAGCCCCTTCAGCGGGAAGTCTTACGAGCAGTACTTC. Translation: CASSPFSGKSYEQYF.

The J gene is TRBJ1-6, the V gene TRBV20-1; 8 bases fit TRBD1. This CDR3 contains 16 residues. V lost 4 bases, J lost 2 bases, and 7 bases stayed unmatched. Germline lookup yields CDR1 DFQATT and CDR2 SNEGSKA (reference sequence). As DNA, the CDR3 is TGCAGTGCTATCGGACAGGGCCTAGCCTATAATTCACCCCTCCACTTT. Protein: CSAIGQGLAYNSPLHF.

This clonotype appeared a few times. V usage is TRBV21-1 and J usage is TRBJ2-3; TRBD1 is the table's D call, not checked against the DNA. TRBV21-1 is a pseudogene locus. This CDR3 region has 15 residues. CDR3 protein: CASSKGDRSTDTQYF. CDR3 DNA sequence: TGTGCCAGCAGCAAGGGGGACCGAAGCACAGATACGCAGTATTTT.

This clonotype was recorded many times. The chain couples TRBV6-5 to TRBJ1-1; D unresolved. V dropped 7 bases and J dropped 1 base, with 13 bases sitting between them. Germline V gene data show CDR1 as MNHEY and CDR2 as SVGAGI. The CDR3 runs to 14 residues. CDR3 coding DNA: TGTGCCAGCAACTTGTACGGGTCGAACACTGAAGCTTTCTTT. Encoded protein: CASNLYGSNTEAFF.

The chain employs TRBV9 and TRBJ1-1, with TRBD1 matching 7 bases. Germline V gene sequence: CDR1 SGDLS, CDR2 YYNGEE. V was pared by 0 bases and J by 3 bases, with 5 bases of the junction left unmatched. The CDR3 totals 15 residues. The CDR3, as DNA: TGTGCCAGCAGCGTAGGGGGCAGGGGGGACACTGAAGCTTTCTTT. Amino acid sequence: CASSVGGRGDTEAFF.